Below, 9 T cell receptor beta chains from the same sample are listed, as sequenced in a study of T cells in Graves' hyperthyroidism and ophthalmopathy. RNA transcripts provided the source from which TCR beta CDR3 regions were amplified. A set of HTBI primers served as the primers for a first-round RT-PCR of the TCR CDR3. TCRdb redid the calling of the multiplex PCR reads with MiXCR, one entry per CDR3 protein. The profile shows 500,000 to 600,000 distinct CDR3 sequences, 16% of them singletons. Sequences were obtained from blood. Source of these receptors: a woman aged 18-29 years with Graves' hyperthyroidism.

The sample holds many counts of this clonotype. This chain links TRBV20-1 with TRBJ2-7, with 8 bases matching TRBD1. CDR1 and CDR2 from the germline V gene are DFQATT and SNEGSKA (reference sequence). This CDR3 has 15 residues. Trimming cost V 0 bases and J 5 bases; bases outside gene matches: 9. CDR3 protein: CSARDNDRGANEQYF. In nucleotides, the CDR3 is TGCAGTGCTAGAGACAATGACAGGGGCGCGAACGAGCAGTACTTC.

This clonotype was detected ten times or more. The CDR3, as DNA: TGTGCCAGCAGCCAAGATTGGCAGCAGCAGTTCTTC. It translates to CASSQDWQQQFF. V usage is TRBV4-2 and J usage is TRBJ2-1, with no clear D. The CDR3 length is 12 residues. The V gene's germline CDR1 is LGHNA and CDR2 YNFKEQ. V was shortened by 0 bases and J by 11 bases, with 8 bases between the two germline ends.

Ten or more counts support this clonotype. The chain links TRBV11-1 to TRBJ2-3, with 11 nucleotides matching TRBD2. V was pared by 5 bases and J by 4 bases, with 5 bases of the junction left unmatched. Germline V gene sequence: CDR1 SGHAT, CDR2 FQDESV (reference sequence). The CDR3 totals 15 residues. In DNA, the CDR3 is TGTGCCAGCAGCCTCACTAGCGGGAGTGCAGATACGCAGTATTTT. Protein product: CASSLTSGSADTQYF. Full variable domain (outside the CDR3, taken from reference TRBV11-1 and TRBJ2-3): EAEVAQSPRYKITEKSQAVAFWCDPISGHATLYWYRQILGQGPELLVQFQDESVVDDSQLPKDRFSAERLKGVDSTLKIQPAELGDSAMYLCASSLTSGSADTQYFGPGTRLTVL.

This clonotype turned up a few times. J is TRBJ2-7 and V is TRBV11-2; either TRBD1 or TRBD2 may fit D (6 bases each). V lost 5 bases to trimming and J lost 2 bases, with 16 bases between them. Germline lookup yields CDR1 SGHAT and CDR2 FQNNGV. The CDR3 spans 15 residues. The CDR3 DNA reads TGTGCCAGCAGCCAAGATTTGGGGGGCACCTACGAGCAGTACTTC. Its translation is CASSQDLGGTYEQYF.

Turning to this clonotype: One base away lies a much larger clone, so this may be a sequencing read error. The chain combines TRBV27 with TRBJ1-2, with 8 bases matching TRBD1. The CDR3 length is 17 residues. Germline values: CDR1 MNHEY, CDR2 SMNVEV (reference sequence). In nucleotides, the CDR3 is TGTGCCAGCAAGAATGTGGGTTGGGGACAGGAGTACTATGGCTACGCCTTC. This encodes CASKNVGWGQEYYGYAF.

To note about this clonotype: This sequence may be a read error, since a much larger clone differs from it by one base. The rearrangement uses TRBV6-1 and TRBJ1-1; 9 nucleotides align to TRBD1. Germline-derived CDR1 and CDR2 are MNHNS and SASEGT. The V gene end was trimmed by 6 bases and the J gene end by 4 bases; junction bases not matched to a gene: 9. This CDR3 spans 15 amino acids. The CDR3 loop is CASRITGTGRTEAFF. CDR3 in DNA: TGTGCCAGCAGAATTACCGGGACAGGGCGCACTGAAGCTTTCTTT.

This clonotype was seen ten or more times. CDR3 residues: CASSYSTGATADTQYF. Written as DNA, the CDR3 is TGTGCCAGCAGTTACTCGACAGGGGCAACTGCAGATACGCAGTATTTT. This chain uses TRBV6-5 with TRBJ2-3, with 8 bases that match TRBD1. J was trimmed by 4 bases and V by 0 bases; bases with no gene match: 6. The germline V gene encodes CDR1 MNHEY and CDR2 SVGAGI. The CDR3 runs 16 residues.

This clonotype was counted at least ten times. The V gene is TRBV12-3 or TRBV12-4, the J gene TRBJ2-2; 7 bases are shared with TRBD2. J lost 2 bases, V lost 5 bases, and 20 bases had no gene match. The CDR3 has 20 residues. DNA for the CDR3: TGTGCCAGCAGTCCGATTGTTTGGTGGGCTAGCGGACGCAACACCGGGGAGCTGTTTTTT. As protein: CASSPIVWWASGRNTGELFF.

In this sample, this clonotype turned up a few times. The chain couples TRBV29-1 to TRBJ1-2; weak D call: TRBD1 (5 bases). The germline gives CDR1 SQVTM, CDR2 ANQGSEA. The CDR3 covers 15 residues. V was pared by 2 bases and J by 1 base, with 14 bases between. The CDR3 loop is CSVERSVGGNYGYTF. CDR3 DNA: TGCAGCGTTGAAAGGTCCGTCGGGGGTAACTATGGCTACACCTTC. Full variable domain (rest looked up from reference TRBV29-1 and TRBJ1-2): SAVISQKPSRDICQRGTSLTIQCQVDSQVTMMFWYRQQPGQSLTLIATANQGSEATYESGFVIDKFPISRPNLTFSTLTVSNMSPEDSSIYLCSVERSVGGNYGYTFGSGTRLTVV.